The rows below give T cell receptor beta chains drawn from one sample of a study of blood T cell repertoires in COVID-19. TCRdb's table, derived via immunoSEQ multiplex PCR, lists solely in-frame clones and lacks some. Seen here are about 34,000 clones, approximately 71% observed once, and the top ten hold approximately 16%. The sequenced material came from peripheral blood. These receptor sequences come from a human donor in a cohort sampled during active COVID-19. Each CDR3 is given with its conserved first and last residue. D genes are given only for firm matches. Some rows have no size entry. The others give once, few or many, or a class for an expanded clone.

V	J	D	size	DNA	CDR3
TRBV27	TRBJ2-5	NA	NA	TGTGCCAGCAGTTTCTTATCTCGAGAGACCCAGTACTTC	CASSFLSRETQYF
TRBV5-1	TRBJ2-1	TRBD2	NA	TGCGCCAGCAGCTTCAGCGGGGGGGCGGGCAATGAGCAGTTCTTC	CASSFSGGAGNEQFF
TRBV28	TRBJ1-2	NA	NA	TGTGCCAGCAGCGAGCGGGACGGCTATGGCTACACCTTC	CASSERDGYGYTF
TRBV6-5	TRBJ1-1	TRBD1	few	TGTGCCACCAAGGGGGCAGGGATAACCACTGAAGCTTTCTTT	CATKGAGITTEAFF
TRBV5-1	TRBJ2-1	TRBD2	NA	TGCGCCAGCTTCCTGGGACTAGCGGGAGGGCCTGGCCAGGAGCAGTTCTTC	CASFLGLAGGPGQEQFF
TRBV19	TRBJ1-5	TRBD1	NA	TGTGCCAGTAGTTGGCAGGGGGATCAGCCCCAGCATTTT	CASSWQGDQPQHF
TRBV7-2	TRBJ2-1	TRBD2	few	TGTGCCAGCAGCTTAACTAGCGCGCTCGGTGAGCAGTTCTTC	CASSLTSALGEQFF
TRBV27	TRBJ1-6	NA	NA	TGTGCCAGCAGTATAAGACAGGATTCACCCCTCCACTTT	CASSIRQDSPLHF
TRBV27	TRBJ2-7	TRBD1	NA	TGTGCCAGCAGTTCCTGGACAGGGTTGAGGGACCACGAGCAGTACTTC	CASSSWTGLRDHEQYF
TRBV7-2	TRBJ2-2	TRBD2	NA	TGTGCCAGCAGCTTAGGCCTAGGACTAGCGGGAGTTAACACCGGGGAGCTGTTTTTT	CASSLGLGLAGVNTGELFF
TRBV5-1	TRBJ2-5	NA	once	TGCGCCAGCAGCGAGACTCCCGGAACACAAGAGACCCAGTACTTC	CASSETPGTQETQYF
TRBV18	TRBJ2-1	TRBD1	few	TGTGCCAGCTCACCTGGGACAGCCTCACCCCTCTACAATGAGCAGTTCTTC	CASSPGTASPLYNEQFF
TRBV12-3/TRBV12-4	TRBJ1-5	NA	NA	TGTGCCAGCAGTTTGGGCCAGGGACAGCCCCAGCATTTT	CASSLGQGQPQHF
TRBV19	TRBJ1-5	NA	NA	TGTGCCAGTACAGGGGAGAAGATAATCGATAGCAATCAGCCCCAGCATTTT	CASTGEKIIDSNQPQHF
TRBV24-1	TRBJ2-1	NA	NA	TGTGCCACCAGCCTCTCTATATACAATGAGCAGTTCTTC	CATSLSIYNEQFF
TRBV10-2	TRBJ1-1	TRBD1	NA	TGCGCCAGCAAAATAACAGGGGCGGGAGGCACTGAAGCTTTCTTT	CASKITGAGGTEAFF
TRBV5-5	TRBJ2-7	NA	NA	TGTGCCAGCAGCTTGGCAGGAATCGGCTACGAGCAGTACTTC	CASSLAGIGYEQYF
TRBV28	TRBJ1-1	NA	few	TGTGCCAGCAGTTTGGGCATCCCCGGAGCTTTCTTT	CASSLGIPGAFF
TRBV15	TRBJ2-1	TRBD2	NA	TGTGCCACCAGCAGGCACAGCGGGGCTTCCTACAATGAGCAGTTCTTC	CATSRHSGASYNEQFF
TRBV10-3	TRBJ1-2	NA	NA	TGTGCCATCAGTGAGAGAGACACCCCTGGGTATGGCTACACCTTC	CAISERDTPGYGYTF
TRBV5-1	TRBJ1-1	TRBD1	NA	TGCGCCAGCAGCTTGAAATCTACAGGGGTCAACACTGAAGCTTTCTTT	CASSLKSTGVNTEAFF
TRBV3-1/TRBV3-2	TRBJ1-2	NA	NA	TGTGCCAGCAGGCGAGCACCATTCAGGGGCGGCTACACCTTC	CASRRAPFRGGYTF
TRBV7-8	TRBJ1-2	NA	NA	TGTGCCAGCAGCTTACTGACGGGAACTTTTGGTGGCTACACCTTC	CASSLLTGTFGGYTF
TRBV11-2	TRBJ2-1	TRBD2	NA	TGTGCCAGCAGCCCGGGACTAGCGGGAGATAGGTTCTTC	CASSPGLAGDRFF
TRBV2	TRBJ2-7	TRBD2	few	TGTGCCAGCACTAGCACTAGCGGGGCATCCTACGAGCAGTACTTC	CASTSTSGASYEQYF